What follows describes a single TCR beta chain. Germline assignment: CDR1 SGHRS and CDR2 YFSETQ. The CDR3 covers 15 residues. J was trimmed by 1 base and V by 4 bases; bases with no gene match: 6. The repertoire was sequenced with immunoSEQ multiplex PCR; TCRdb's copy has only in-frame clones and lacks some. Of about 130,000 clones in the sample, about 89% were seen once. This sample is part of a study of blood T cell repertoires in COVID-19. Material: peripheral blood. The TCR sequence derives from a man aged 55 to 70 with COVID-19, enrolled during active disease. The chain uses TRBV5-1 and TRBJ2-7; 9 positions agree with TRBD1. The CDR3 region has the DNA TGCGCCAGCAGCCTCCGGACAGGGGAATCCTACGAGCAGTACTTC. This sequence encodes CASSLRTGESYEQYF.